This T cell receptor (beta chain) was identified in a study of kidney transplant recipient with SARS-CoV-2 infection (dated by TCRdb to about 2021). TCRdb records Illumina MiSeq as the sequencer. Profiling of the peripheral T cell repertoire was carried out for human TCRbeta genes. For the original study's pipeline: To account for variability over time, differences in clonotype abundance were tested using beta-binomial modelling. Expanded clonotypes were screened against the ImmuneCODE reference database of SARS-CoV-2-associated TCRs and mapped to viral genome regions. Additional repertoire analyses were carried out for TRBV gene usage, CDR3 length, CDR3 amino acid overlap between time points, clonotype abundance distributions and Jaccard similarity. Through fastp at Q25 and MiXCR, TCRdb rebuilt clones from the public reads, retaining in-frame beta chains. Every distinct CDR3 protein forms one entry, paired with its most common genes and DNA. These V and J calls are TCRdb output, not the study's own analysis. The sample table shows approximately 250,000 distinct CDR3 sequences, and 25% to 35% are seen once. The ten largest clonotypes hold roughly 7.3% of the sample.

V loses 5 bases, J loses 0 bases, and the germline ends lie 10 bases apart. In the germline V gene (reference sequence), CDR1 corresponds to DFQATT and CDR2 to SNEGSKA. Measured from the cysteine to the phenylalanine, the CDR3 is 13 residues long. Of the read, only the CDR3 DNA is kept; its 39 bases are in frame from base 1. The label giving this sample's time point can be read as: pre-pandemic baseline sample and day 111 after first positive SARS-CoV-2 test. This clonotype was counted at least ten times. Its antigen is currently not known. No base qualities exist here, and no much larger clone lies one base off it.

The clonotype originates from a male patient aged 25-45 years who had COVID-19 and was a kidney transplant recipient. After a transplant, the graft donor may have provided part of the T cells. This sample comprised a blood sample, obtained at baseline and on day 111 from a kidney transplant recipient. The sequence links TRBV20-1 to TRBJ1-2; no D segment can be confidently identified. The CDR3 reads CSARRSSNYGYTF. The DNA is as follows: TGCAGTGCTCGGAGGTCTTCTAACTATGGCTACACCTTC.